The 10 T cell receptor beta chains below were found in one sample sequenced in a study of molecular identifiers for immune sequencing clone quantification. In TCRdb, the PCR reads were re-called with MiXCR into one record per CDR3 protein. Here the sample spans about 630,000 distinct CDR3 sequences, about 25% being singletons. What was sequenced was naive CD8+ T cells from blood, with Jurkat cell RNA spiked in. Sample subset: FACS-sorted CD8+CD4-CCR7+CD45RA+ naive T cells. Receptor source: a human donor in good health. Some libraries in this study had Jurkat cell RNA spiked in.

This clonotype was recorded a few times. The chain recombines TRBV20-1 with TRBJ2-2, with 7 bases aligning to TRBD2. CDR1 is DFQATT, CDR2 SNEGSKA, per germline (reference sequence). The CDR3 contains 13 residues. In DNA, the CDR3 is TGCAGCGCAGATCCGGGGGGCACCGGGGAGCTGTTTTTT. Protein: CSADPGGTGELFF.

This chain uses TRBV7-9 with TRBJ1-3, with D uncertain. V lost 4 bases to trimming and J lost 4 bases, with 8 bases between them. This CDR3 has 13 residues. The V gene's germline CDR1 is SEHNR and CDR2 FQNEAQ (reference sequence). The CDR3 DNA reads TGTGCCAGCAGCTCAGCGAACGGAAACACCATATATTTT. Translated, it gives CASSSANGNTIYF.

On this clonotype itself: This clone may be a read error of a much larger clone one base away. CDR3 in amino acids: CAWSRQGGRQYF. CDR3 DNA sequence: TGTGCCTGGAGTCGTCAGGGGGGCAGGCAGTATTTT. This chain links TRBV30 with TRBJ2-3, with D maybe TRBD1 (7 bases). Between the trimmed V and J ends, which lost 2 bases and 11 bases, there was a span of 14 bases. CDR3 length: 12 residues. Germline CDR1 and CDR2: GTSNPN and SVGIG (reference sequence).

This clonotype appeared many times. This sequence joins TRBV24-1 and TRBJ2-2; 12 nucleotides agree with TRBD2. CDR3 size: 18 residues. The V segment lost 9 bases and the J segment 1 base; nucleotides outside the gene matches: 11. Looked up from germline, CDR1 is KGHDR and CDR2 is SFDVKD. The CDR3 bases are TGTGCCACCCAATCCCCCCGGACTAGCGGGGAGAACACCGGGGAGCTGTTTTTT. Translation: CATQSPRTSGENTGELFF.

This clonotype was seen a handful of times. The genes are TRBV24-1 and TRBJ2-1, with 7 bases identical to TRBD2. Trimming removed 5 bases from V and 7 bases from J; junction bases left unmatched: 16. There are 17 residues in the CDR3. Looked up from germline, CDR1 is KGHDR and CDR2 is SFDVKD. This CDR3 is CATSVTTREAYGNEQFF. CDR3 nucleotide sequence: TGTGCCACCAGTGTTACCACCCGGGAGGCCTATGGGAATGAGCAGTTCTTC.

A remark on this clonotype: This may be a read error: a much more frequent sequence differs by one nucleotide. This chain uses TRBV4-3 with TRBJ1-1, with TRBD1 identical over 7 bases. J lost 4 bases, V lost 1 base, and 9 bases had no gene match. In germline, CDR1 is LGHNA, CDR2 YSLEER. This CDR3 is 16 amino acids long. CDR3 protein: CASSQGGGGGSTEAFF. As DNA, the CDR3 is TGCGCCAGCAGCCAAGGCGGAGGAGGGGGCAGCACTGAAGCTTTCTTT.

This clonotype was observed many times. This sequence joins TRBV2 and TRBJ1-5; TRBD1 matches at 7 bases. Germline trimming cut 2 bases from V and 0 bases from J; bases unmatched to any gene: 10. The germline gives CDR1 SNHLY, CDR2 FYNNEI. CDR3 length equals 18 residues. The CDR3 DNA follows: TGTGCCAGCAGTGAAAGGGACAGCAGGTTTTATAGCAATCAGCCCCAGCATTTT. The encoded protein is CASSERDSRFYSNQPQHF. Drawing the rest from reference TRBV2 and TRBJ1-5, the complete variable domain is EPEVTQTPSHQVTQMGQEVILRCVPISNHLYFYWYRQILGQKVEFLVSFYNNEISEKSEIFDDQFSVERPDGSNFTLKIRSTKLEDSAMYFCASSERDSRFYSNQPQHFGDGTRLSIL.

There are many counts of this clonotype. The chain is built from TRBV4-2 and TRBJ2-3, with D perhaps matching TRBD1 (6 bases). The CDR3 has 15 residues. Germline V CDR1 and CDR2: LGHNA, YNFKEQ. V was pared by 2 bases and J by 1 base, with 10 bases between. CDR3 protein: CASSQLHRGTDTQYF. The CDR3 region has the DNA TGTGCCAGCAGCCAACTTCACAGGGGCACAGATACGCAGTATTTT.

For this clonotype: In this CDR3 the conserved last residue, phenylalanine or tryptophan, is missing, so a read error is likely. The V gene is TRBV12-3 or TRBV12-4, the J gene TRBJ2-2; tentatively, D is TRBD1 (5 bases). The CDR3 has 13 residues. Trimming stripped 6 bases from V and 6 bases from J, with 11 bases between. Written as DNA, the CDR3 is TGTGCCAGCAGCGGAACAGGCGCCGGGGAGCTGTTTTCT. Encoded protein: CASSGTGAGELFS.

This clonotype was observed a few times. This chain uses TRBV4-2 with TRBJ2-2, with 14 bases that match TRBD2. The ends lost 4 bases at V and 6 bases at J; junction bases unmatched: 7. Germline V gives CDR1 LGHNA, CDR2 YNFKEQ. This CDR3 is built from 17 residues. CDR3 nucleotide sequence: TGTGCCAGCAGCCCTCATGAGACTAGCGGGAGGGCCGGGGAGCTGTTTTTT. Its translation is CASSPHETSGRAGELFF.